Listed below are T cell receptor beta chains from one sample, sequenced in a study of T cell responses to AZD1222 COVID-19 vaccine. TCRdb's table, derived via immunoSEQ multiplex PCR, lists solely in-frame clones and lacks some. This table has some 130,000 clones, 88% appearing once. The source was peripheral blood, collected on day 0 of AZD1222 vaccination. These receptors were taken from an adult in good health. CDR3s include the opening cysteine and the closing phenylalanine or tryptophan.

V	J	CDR3
TRBV9	TRBJ2-1	CASSVAPGQGTEQFF
TRBV27	TRBJ2-7	CASRGRSSYEQYF
TRBV6-5	TRBJ2-7	CASSLLDGEEQYF
TRBV11-2	TRBJ1-6	CASSVRDDYNSPLHF
TRBV5-1	TRBJ2-2	CASEQGGELFF
TRBV9	TRBJ2-7	CASSVGSLGANEQYF
TRBV11-3	TRBJ2-2	CATSRTGELFF
TRBV6-2/TRBV6-3	TRBJ2-5	CASSYSSETQYF
TRBV10-3	TRBJ1-2	CAISESEAQYGYTF
TRBV6-1	TRBJ1-4	CASSEGPGRNNEKLFF
TRBV4-2	TRBJ1-4	CASSPTGPGEKLFF
TRBV6-5	TRBJ2-1	CASRTSGGRYNEQFF
TRBV6-5	TRBJ2-7	CASSYSAGNYEQYF
TRBV7-2	TRBJ2-1	CASSLSASWPDEQFF
TRBV5-1	TRBJ2-7	CASSLVLGQSSYEQYF
TRBV3-1/TRBV3-2	TRBJ2-7	CASRLAGVRGSEQYF
TRBV10-3	TRBJ1-4	CAISDPRRDEKLFF
TRBV6-5	TRBJ2-4	CASSRQGNIQYF
TRBV28	TRBJ1-2	CASSLSGRSPNYGYTF
TRBV28	TRBJ1-2	CASSADRGGRGYGYTF
TRBV21-1	TRBJ1-6	CASSKGSCSPLHF
TRBV28	TRBJ1-6	CASSLINSPLHF
TRBV7-9	TRBJ2-5	CASSPEPVGETQYF
TRBV6-2/TRBV6-3	TRBJ1-2	CASSYPPGQTYGYTF
TRBV2	TRBJ2-6	CASSEIAGVSSGANVLTF
TRBV10-1	TRBJ2-1	CASSESTRQGPRNEQFF
TRBV12-3/TRBV12-4	TRBJ1-1	CATTGGTEAFF
TRBV27	TRBJ2-2	CASSLPARTGELFF
TRBV19	TRBJ1-5	CASGSGQGNQPQHF
TRBV5-1	TRBJ2-1	CASSLLAGGNNEQFF
TRBV5-1	TRBJ1-6	CASSPGGQYNSPLHF
TRBV10-3	TRBJ2-7	CAISPTGSYEQYF
TRBV4-3	TRBJ2-7	CASSQGVGGLYEQYF
TRBV2	TRBJ2-3	CASSTEPSGPSTDTQYF
TRBV15	TRBJ1-1	CATSSGYEAFF
TRBV29-1	TRBJ2-5	CSVEISGRAWKTQYF
TRBV15	TRBJ1-1	CATVGRSQPTGNTEAFF
TRBV9	TRBJ1-1	CASSPEGHAREAFF
TRBV7-3	TRBJ2-1	CASSDNPGEQFF
TRBV29-1	TRBJ2-3	CSVERRGADTQYF
TRBV30	TRBJ2-7	CAWRGGASYEQYF
TRBV7-2	TRBJ2-2	CASSLLPRTLGRELFF
TRBV10-3	TRBJ2-7	CAIRAGQGLYEQYF
TRBV18	TRBJ1-5	CASSPTDTGGNQPQHF
TRBV6-5	TRBJ1-1	CASSSGWDSGTEAFF
TRBV5-4	TRBJ1-6	CASSSGLGQSAHSPLHF
TRBV5-8	TRBJ1-2	CASSLRDINYGYTF
TRBV5-1	TRBJ2-2	CASSLNSPNTGELFF
TRBV7-2	TRBJ2-7	CASSLAPRGLYEQYF
TRBV6-5	TRBJ2-1	CASKQREDPPGIF
TRBV18	TRBJ1-1	CASSGGNTEAFF
TRBV5-5	TRBJ2-7	CASSLVEGTYYEQYF